This T cell receptor beta chain was obtained from a study of regulatory T cells in long-lasting Graves disease. Per germline, CDR1 MNHNS and CDR2 SASEGT. Trimming shortened V by 4 bases and J by 5 bases, and 14 bases separated the two germline ends. The CDR3 runs to 15 residues. Documented time point: persistent/refractory GD, antithyroid drugs over 5 years with positive TRAb. The TCR library was prepared using RNA isolated from PBMCs. At least ten counts were recorded for this clonotype. HTBI primers from iRepertoire and Arm-PCR of CDR3 regions yielded the TCR beta libraries. TCRdb called the multiplex PCR reads again in MiXCR, with one record for every CDR3 protein. The repertoire consists of some 340,000 distinct CDR3 sequences, with around 23% occurring once and the leading ten covering about 27%.

The V and J genes are TRBV6-1 and TRBJ2-2; a possible D gene is TRBD2 (6 bases). The sequence derives from a woman aged 40 to 50 with Graves disease. The specimen comprised peripheral blood mononuclear cells (PBMCs), sampled when the disease was refractory, from a patient treated with antithyroid drugs. The CDR3 coding sequence is TGTGCCAGCAGTGCCCGGGTGGAGGGGACCGGGGAGCTGTTTTTT. Its protein product is CASSARVEGTGELFF.